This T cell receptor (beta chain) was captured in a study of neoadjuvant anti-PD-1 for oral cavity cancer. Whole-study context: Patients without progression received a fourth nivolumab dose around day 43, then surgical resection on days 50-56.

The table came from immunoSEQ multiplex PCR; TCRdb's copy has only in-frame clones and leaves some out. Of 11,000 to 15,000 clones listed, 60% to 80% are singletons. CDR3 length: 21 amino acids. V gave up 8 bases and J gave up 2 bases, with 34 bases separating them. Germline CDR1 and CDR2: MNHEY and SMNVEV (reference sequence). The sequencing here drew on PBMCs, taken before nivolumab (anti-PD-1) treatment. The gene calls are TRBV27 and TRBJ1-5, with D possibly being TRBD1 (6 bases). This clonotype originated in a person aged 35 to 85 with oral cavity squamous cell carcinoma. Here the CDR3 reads CASSRSRLSSEGGRGNQPQHF. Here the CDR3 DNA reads TGTGCCAGCTCTCGCTCGAGGCTGAGTTCTGAAGGGGGGAGAGGCAATCAGCCCCAGCATTTT.